This TCR beta chain was found in a study of blood T cells in healthy people across ages. The V and J ends lost 5 bases and 4 bases, in that order; junction bases with no gene match: 7. CDR1 and CDR2 from the germline V gene are SGHVS and FNYEAQ. The CDR3 extends over 15 amino acids. Using a J-beta primer mix together with a sample-barcoded 5' primer, a second PCR was run for about 6 to 12 cycles. TCRdb passed the 5' RACE reads through MiXCR, listing each CDR3 protein once. The data contain around 1,700,000 distinct CDR3 sequences, 28% of them singletons. This clonotype appeared many times. This receptor was identified in a woman in her 30s in good health. The V and J genes are TRBV7-6 and TRBJ2-2, with 7 bases lining up with TRBD2. Sequenced sample: blood. The CDR3 DNA is TGTGCCAGCAGCCCGACTAGCTTTGTCACCGGGGAGCTGTTTTTT. Its protein is CASSPTSFVTGELFF.